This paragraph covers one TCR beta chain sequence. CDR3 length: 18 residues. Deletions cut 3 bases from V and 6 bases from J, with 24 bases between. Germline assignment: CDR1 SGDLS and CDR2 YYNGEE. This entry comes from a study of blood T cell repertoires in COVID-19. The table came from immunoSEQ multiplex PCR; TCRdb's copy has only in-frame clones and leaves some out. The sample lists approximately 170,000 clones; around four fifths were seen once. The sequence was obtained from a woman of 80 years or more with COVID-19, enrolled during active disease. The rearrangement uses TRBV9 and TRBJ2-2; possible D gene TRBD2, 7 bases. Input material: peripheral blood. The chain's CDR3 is CASSALALGGGPSGELFF. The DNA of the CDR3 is TGTGCCAGCAGCGCGCTCGCTTTGGGCGGGGGCCCCTCCGGGGAGCTGTTTTTT.